This record looks at one T cell receptor beta chain sequence and its context. The data originate from a study of early T cells in non-severe SARS-CoV-2 infection. Germline V CDR1 and CDR2: SQVTM, ANQGSEA. The germline V and J ends were trimmed by 6 bases and 4 bases, with 18 bases remaining between them. CDR3 length: 14 amino acids. TCRdb re-derived calls from the 5' RACE reads in MiXCR, one entry per CDR3 protein. Here the sample spans fewer than 35,000 distinct CDR3 sequences, about 5% being singletons. The rearrangement uses TRBV29-1 and TRBJ2-5; D tentatively reads TRBD1 or TRBD2 (6 bases each). The sequenced material came from whole blood. The TCR sequence derives from an adult who was a healthcare worker with PCR-confirmed SARS-CoV-2 infection or an uninfected control (not recorded which). This CDR3 reads CSVGSGATRETQYF. The CDR3, as DNA: TGCAGCGTCGGATCGGGGGCCACCCGAGAGACCCAGTACTTC.